These 14 T cell receptor beta chains came from one sample sequenced in a study of shared clonotypes between healthy human individuals. The method was immunoSEQ multiplex PCR; TCRdb's version includes in-frame clones alone and lacks a portion of them. The sample has about 2 million clones; approximately 95% are singletons. The sequenced material came from naive CD4+ T cells sorted from blood. Subset specified: CD45RA+ positively selected. The receptors come from a man aged 18 to 29 in good health.

The genes are TRBV10-1 and TRBJ2-2; maybe TRBD2 (6 bases). This CDR3 comprises 14 residues. Trimming took 6 bases from V and 2 from J, leaving 10 bases between them. The germline V gene has CDR1 WNHNN and CDR2 SYGVQD (reference sequence). In DNA, the CDR3 is TGCGCCAGCAGCTATGGGACTAACACCGGGGAGCTGTTTTTT. It is translated as CASSYGTNTGELFF.

This clone occurred a few times. CDR3 residues: CASRILLDTGELFF. DNA for the CDR3: TGTGCCAGCAGAATTCTCTTGGACACCGGGGAGCTGTTTTTT. This rearrangement joins TRBV6-1 to TRBJ2-2; D uncertain. Germline CDR1 MNHNS, CDR2 SASEGT. CDR3 length equals 14 residues. V lost 6 bases, J lost 3 bases, and 11 bases lay in between.

This chain connects TRBV14 to TRBJ2-5, with 7 bases matching TRBD2. Germline V gives CDR1 SGHDN, CDR2 FVKESK. J was trimmed by 11 bases and V by 4 bases; bases with no gene match: 7. This CDR3 is built from 12 residues. CDR3 protein: CASSLDQGGQYF. Here the CDR3 DNA reads TGTGCCAGCAGCCTGGATCAGGGAGGGCAGTACTTC. The variable domain in full, with the rest retrieved from reference TRBV14 and TRBJ2-5, is EAGVTQFPSHSVIEKGQTVTLRCDPISGHDNLYWYRRVMGKEIKFLLHFVKESKQDESGMPNNRFLAERTGGTYSTLKVQPAELEDSGVYFCASSLDQGGQYFGPGTRLLVL.

V is TRBV5-1 and J is TRBJ2-3; 8 bases agree with TRBD1. CDR1 is SGHRS, CDR2 YFSETQ, per germline. The ends lost 3 bases at V and 3 bases at J; junction bases unmatched: 6. The CDR3 length is 15 residues. The CDR3 DNA is TGCGCCAGCAGCTCAAGTCGACAGGGGACAGATACGCAGTATTTT. As protein: CASSSSRQGTDTQYF.

Only a few counts were recorded for this clone. The same CDR3 is also encoded by other DNA sequences in this sample. This chain connects TRBV10-1 to TRBJ2-7; D gene ambiguous. Trimming shortened V by 4 bases and J by 0 bases, and 4 bases separated the two germline ends. Per germline, CDR1 WNHNN and CDR2 SYGVQD (reference sequence). CDR3 length: 12 residues. CDR3 residues: CASSGSSYEQYF. The CDR3 bases are TGCGCCAGCAGTGGTAGCTCCTACGAGCAGTACTTC.

The chain carries TRBV4-3 and TRBJ2-5; tentatively, D is TRBD1 or TRBD2 (7 bases each). CDR1 LGHNA and CDR2 YSLEER come from the germline V gene. CDR3 length equals 14 residues. V lost 4 bases, J lost 5 bases, and 14 bases lay in between. The CDR3 protein is CASSPTGRGETQYF. Here the CDR3 DNA reads TGCGCCAGCAGCCCGACAGGGCGGGGGGAGACCCAGTACTTC.

The chain recombines TRBV5-4 with TRBJ2-5; 9 bases fit TRBD1. Per germline, CDR1 SGHNT and CDR2 YYREEE (reference sequence). V lost 4 bases and J lost 7; bases outside the gene matches: 5. This CDR3 has 13 residues. DNA for the CDR3: TGTGCCAGCAGCACCCCGGGACAGGGGACCCAGTACTTC. Translating gives CASSTPGQGTQYF.

The chain employs TRBV9 and TRBJ2-7; D possibly matches TRBD1 or TRBD2 (5 bases each). V dropped 3 bases and J dropped 2 bases, with 21 bases sitting between them. The CDR3 is made up of 17 amino acids. CDR1 is SGDLS and CDR2 is YYNGEE in the germline V gene. CDR3 sequence: CASSADFLRDVAYEQYF. The DNA for the CDR3 is TGTGCCAGCAGCGCCGACTTTCTAAGGGACGTAGCCTACGAGCAGTACTTC.

The chain's CDR3 is CASTTTGNAGNTIYF. The CDR3 coding sequence is TGTGCCAGCACCACTACAGGGAATGCCGGAAACACCATATATTTT. The V gene is TRBV6-1, the J gene TRBJ1-3; maybe TRBD1 (6 bases). The CDR3 runs 15 residues. Germline CDR1 and CDR2: MNHNS and SASEGT. The V end lost 7 bases, the J end lost 4 bases, and 17 bases lay between the germline ends.

The chain joins TRBV30 to TRBJ1-1; D remains unclear. Trimming removed 3 bases at V and 9 bases at J, with 14 bases between. The germline CDR1 and CDR2 sequences are GTSNPN and SVGIG (reference sequence). The length of the CDR3 is 12 residues. The CDR3 spells CAWRTALSQAFF. The CDR3 DNA follows: TGTGCCTGGAGGACTGCCCTATCCCAAGCTTTCTTT.

This chain joins TRBV6-6 and TRBJ2-7, with 9 bases aligning to TRBD1. The CDR3 contains 14 residues. With 7 bases clipped from V and 4 bases from J, the junction kept 8 bases outside the gene matches. CDR1 and CDR2 from the germline V gene are MNHNY and SVGAGI (reference sequence). CDR3 nucleotides: TGTGCCAGCACCCCCGGGACAGGGATATACGAGCAGTACTTC. It translates to CASTPGTGIYEQYF.

The rearrangement joins TRBV5-1 to TRBJ2-7; no reliable D call. This CDR3 is 14 amino acids long. Trimming removed 0 bases at V and 3 bases at J, with 10 bases between. Germline V gives CDR1 SGHRS, CDR2 YFSETQ. The CDR3 is CASSLAVGVYEQYF. The CDR3 coding sequence is TGCGCCAGCAGCTTGGCCGTGGGTGTCTACGAGCAGTACTTC.

This chain uses TRBV2 with TRBJ1-2; no reliable D call. The V end lost 4 bases, the J end lost 4 bases, and 13 bases lay between the germline ends. Germline CDR1 is SNHLY and CDR2 is FYNNEI. The CDR3 is 14 amino acids. The CDR3 DNA reads as TGTGCCAGCAGTGCGACCTCCCCTCTCTATGGCTACACCTTC. Encoded protein: CASSATSPLYGYTF.

The chain joins TRBV9 to TRBJ2-3, with TRBD2 as a possible D gene (7 bases). The V gene lost 4 bases and the J gene lost 0 bases, with 15 bases spanning the gap. This CDR3 spans 16 amino acids. Germline CDR1 reads SGDLS; CDR2 reads YYNGEE. CDR3 sequence reads: CASSPRGGASTDTQYF. CDR3 nucleotide sequence: TGTGCCAGCAGCCCTAGAGGGGGGGCTAGCACAGATACGCAGTATTTT.